The T cell receptor beta chain under discussion was sequenced for a study of T cell responses to AZD1222 COVID-19 vaccine. As to this clone: Its target is not known.

The repertoire was sequenced with immunoSEQ multiplex PCR; TCRdb's copy has only in-frame clones and lacks some. This sample has about 120,000 clones; under 90% occur once, and the top ten carry 4.4%. Whole-study findings and limits: Targets within unmutated variant regions were reportedly found for nearly half of spike-specific TCRs.

The V gene lost 0 bases and the J gene lost 5 bases, with 8 bases spanning the gap. The CDR3 runs to 13 residues. CDR1 is SGHVS, CDR2 FNYEAQ, per germline. The sample in question was peripheral blood, obtained on day 0 of AZD1222 vaccination. The chain has TRBV7-6 and TRBJ2-7; D gene ambiguous. The clonotype was recovered from an adult in good health. The DNA of the CDR3 is TGTGCCAGCAGCTTAGCGGTAGCACACGAGCAGTACTTC. Amino acid sequence: CASSLAVAHEQYF.